These T cell receptor beta chains were read from a single sample in a study of blood T cell repertoires in COVID-19. TCRdb keeps only in-frame clones here, not all; method: immunoSEQ multiplex PCR. Among approximately 190,000 clones listed, 65% to 85% were seen once. The sequenced material came from PBMCs or T cells enriched from blood (not recorded which). The receptors originated from a woman in her thirties who had been exposed to COVID-19. CDR3s include the opening cysteine and the closing phenylalanine or tryptophan. A D gene is named only where the DNA matches it firmly. Not all rows give a size; the values are once, few, many and, for expanded clones, a class.

j_call | d_call | v_call | clone_size | cdr3_aa | cdr3_nt
TRBJ2-7 | TRBD1 | TRBV5-1 | . | CASSGQGPGYEQYF | TGCGCCAGCAGCGGACAGGGTCCCGGCTACGAGCAGTACTTC
TRBJ1-6 | TRBD1 | TRBV5-5 | . | CASSLSRRDRGVPYNSPLHF | TGTGCCAGCAGCTTGAGTCGTCGGGACAGGGGGGTCCCCTATAATTCACCCCTCCACTTT
TRBJ1-6 | . | TRBV9 | . | CASSVESRSPLHF | TGTGCCAGCAGCGTAGAATCCAGGTCACCCCTCCACTTT
TRBJ2-3 | TRBD2 | TRBV9 | . | CASSVGTSGGAGDTQYF | TGTGCCAGCAGCGTAGGGACTAGCGGGGGGGCAGGAGATACGCAGTATTTT
TRBJ2-7 | . | TRBV7-9 | . | CASSPLAGVSSYEQYF | TGTGCCAGCAGCCCCCTCGCAGGGGTCTCTTCATACGAGCAGTACTTC
TRBJ2-7 | . | TRBV5-6 | . | CASSFGGSEQYF | TGTGCCAGCAGCTTTGGGGGGTCCGAGCAGTACTTC
TRBJ1-1 | TRBD1 | TRBV6-5 | . | CASPGTGYTEAFF | TGTGCCAGCCCCGGGACAGGGTACACTGAAGCTTTCTTT
TRBJ2-7 | . | TRBV27 | once | CASGDRGYEQYF | TGTGCCAGTGGTGACAGAGGCTACGAGCAGTACTTC
TRBJ1-1 | . | TRBV9 | . | CASSVEQLNTEAFF | TGTGCCAGCAGCGTAGAACAGTTGAACACTGAAGCTTTCTTT
TRBJ1-2 | . | TRBV3-1/TRBV3-2 | . | CASSQDLSGNNYGYTF | TGTGCCAGCAGCCAAGATCTGTCAGGGAATAACTATGGCTACACCTTC
TRBJ1-6 | TRBD1 | TRBV7-3 | once | CASSRKQGAQGSPLHF | TGTGCCAGCAGCCGCAAACAGGGGGCGCAAGGTTCACCCCTCCACTTT
TRBJ1-2 | . | TRBV12-3/TRBV12-4 | . | CASRTGLGGYTF | TGTGCCAGCAGAACGGGACTCGGGGGCTACACCTTC
TRBJ2-7 | . | TRBV6-5 | . | CASSYALQGNYEQYF | TGTGCCAGCAGTTACGCCCTCCAGGGTAACTACGAGCAGTACTTC
TRBJ2-1 | . | TRBV9 | . | CASSGRGTPDNEQFF | TGTGCCAGCAGCGGGAGAGGAACCCCAGACAATGAGCAGTTCTTC
TRBJ2-3 | . | TRBV10-3 | . | CAISEPGVTDTQYF | TGTGCCATCAGTGAACCCGGAGTCACAGATACGCAGTATTTT
TRBJ1-5 | . | TRBV6-5 | . | CAVQGEGNQPQHF | TGTGCCGTGCAAGGGGAGGGCAATCAGCCCCAGCATTTT
TRBJ2-2 | . | TRBV11-2 | . | CASNPGKVGELFF | TGTGCCAGCAACCCGGGAAAGGTCGGGGAGCTGTTTTTT
TRBJ1-1 | . | TRBV19 | . | CASLTASLTEAFF | TGTGCCAGTCTGACAGCCTCCCTTACTGAAGCTTTCTTT
TRBJ1-4 | TRBD1 | TRBV5-1 | . | CASSVDRATNEKLFF | TGCGCCAGCAGCGTGGACAGGGCGACTAATGAAAAACTGTTTTTT
TRBJ2-5 | . | TRBV10-1 | . | CASSDGNFETQYF | TGCGCCAGCAGTGACGGGAATTTCGAGACCCAGTACTTC
TRBJ2-5 | . | TRBV18 | few | CASSEVLGETQYF | TGTGCCAGCTCAGAAGTACTAGGGGAGACCCAGTACTTC
TRBJ2-3 | TRBD1 | TRBV5-1 | . | CASSPDRGRADTQYF | TGCGCCAGCAGCCCAGACAGGGGAAGAGCAGATACGCAGTATTTT
TRBJ2-3 | . | TRBV13 | . | CASSQSSVYLTDTQYF | TGTGCCAGCAGCCAATCTAGCGTGTATTTGACAGATACGCAGTATTTT
TRBJ1-2 | . | TRBV7-2 | . | CASSSFGGYGYTF | TGTGCCAGCAGCTCGTTCGGCGGCTATGGCTACACCTTC
TRBJ1-2 | . | TRBV7-2 | . | CASSQGLANYGYTF | TGTGCCAGCAGCCAGGGATTAGCTAACTATGGCTACACCTTC
TRBJ2-7 | . | TRBV21-1 | . | CASSKSPGQGIYEQYF | TGTGCCAGCAGCAAATCTCCGGGACAGGGCATCTACGAGCAGTACTTC
TRBJ1-5 | . | TRBV3-1/TRBV3-2 | . | CASSQDLYSNQPQHF | TGTGCCAGCAGCCAAGATTTGTATAGCAATCAGCCCCAGCATTTT
TRBJ2-7 | . | TRBV6-6 | . | CASSYSRGEDYEQYF | TGTGCCAGCAGTTACTCGAGAGGGGAGGACTACGAGCAGTACTTC
TRBJ1-3 | TRBD1 | TRBV9 | . | CASSGQGSFSGNTIYF | TGTGCCAGCAGCGGACAGGGGTCGTTCTCTGGAAACACCATATATTTT
TRBJ2-7 | . | TRBV10-1 | few | CASTGNSGEQYF | TGCGCCAGCACAGGGAATAGTGGCGAGCAGTACTTC
TRBJ2-3 | TRBD2 | TRBV5-8 | . | CASSPRLASADTQYF | TGTGCCAGCAGCCCTAGACTAGCGAGCGCAGATACGCAGTATTTT